The 19 T cell receptor beta chains given below trace back to one sample, sequenced in a study of blood T cell repertoires in COVID-19. The data were produced by immunoSEQ multiplex PCR, yet TCRdb's version contains in-frame clones alone and is incomplete. The sample has under 150,000 clones; approximately 88% are singletons. Sequences were obtained from peripheral blood. The origin of the receptors is a man aged 65 to 79 with active COVID-19.

This clone was detected only once. This sequence joins TRBV19 and TRBJ2-1; 8 nucleotides match TRBD2. Germline trimming cut 5 bases from V and 3 bases from J; bases unmatched to any gene: 6. Looked up from germline, CDR1 is LNHDA and CDR2 is SQIVND (reference sequence). The CDR3 contains 15 residues. The CDR3 region has the DNA TGTGCCAGTAGTTCCGGGAGGGCCTTCTACAATGAGCAGTTCTTC. Protein product: CASSSGRAFYNEQFF.

This rearrangement joins TRBV12-3 or TRBV12-4 to TRBJ1-2; D unclear. The V end lost 11 bases, the J end lost 2 bases, and 9 bases lay between the germline ends. The CDR3 is 11 amino acids. The CDR3 region is CAARLNYGYTF. For the CDR3, the DNA is TGTGCCGCGAGGCTCAACTATGGCTACACCTTC.

The chain has TRBV27 and TRBJ2-1, with D possibly being TRBD2 (6 bases). The CDR3 totals 14 residues. The germline CDR1 and CDR2 sequences are MNHEY and SMNVEV (reference sequence). Trimming removed 5 bases from V and 4 bases from J, with 12 bases in between. DNA for the CDR3: TGTGCCAGCAGTCTCGGGACTCCTTACAATGAGCAGTTCTTC. Protein: CASSLGTPYNEQFF.

This clone was picked up one time. The V gene is TRBV18, the J gene TRBJ2-3; 8 bases match TRBD2. Trimming removed 2 bases from V and 9 bases from J; junction bases left unmatched: 7. This CDR3 is 14 amino acids long. Germline CDR1 KGHSH, CDR2 LQKENI. The CDR3 sequence: CASSPGAGEGTQYF. CDR3 DNA sequence: TGTGCCAGCTCACCAGGAGCGGGAGAGGGGACGCAGTATTTT.

This clone was picked up one time. This rearrangement joins TRBV9 to TRBJ2-4; TRBD2 matches at 15 bases. The trim removed 4 bases at V and 8 bases at J, leaving 4 bases unmatched. The CDR3 loop spans 15 amino acids. CDR1 is SGDLS and CDR2 is YYNGEE in the germline V gene. DNA of the CDR3: TGTGCCAGCAGCCCCCGGACTAGCGGGAGGGACATTCAGTACTTC. It yields the protein CASSPRTSGRDIQYF.

The V gene is TRBV5-1, the J gene TRBJ1-2, with no clear D. CDR3 length: 14 residues. The germline V gene has CDR1 SGHRS and CDR2 YFSETQ. V shed 3 bases and J shed 2 bases, with 11 bases lying between them. The CDR3 nucleotides are TGCGCCAGCAGCTCCTCGGGAGGGAACTATGGCTACACCTTC. Encoded protein: CASSSSGGNYGYTF.

Here the CDR3 DNA reads TGTGCCACCAGTGCTGGCGGGAGGAAGAGAGGCACAGATACGCAGTATTTT. Translating gives CATSAGGRKRGTDTQYF. The rearrangement joins TRBV24-1 to TRBJ2-3; 8 bases map to TRBD2. V was pared by 5 bases and J by 1 base, with 10 bases of the junction left unmatched. The V gene's germline CDR1 is KGHDR and CDR2 SFDVKD. CDR3 length: 17 residues.

The rearrangement joins TRBV5-4 to TRBJ2-2, with 7 bases fitting TRBD1. With V trimmed by 0 bases and J by 0 bases, 2 bases remained unmatched. Per germline, CDR1 SGHNT and CDR2 YYREEE (reference sequence). This CDR3 region has 16 residues. The CDR3 spells CASSLAGTANTGELFF. In nucleotides, the CDR3 is TGTGCCAGCAGCTTGGCCGGGACAGCGAACACCGGGGAGCTGTTTTTT. Looking up the rest from reference TRBV5-4 and TRBJ2-2 gives the full variable domain: ETGVTQSPTHLIKTRGQQVTLRCSSQSGHNTVSWYQQALGQGPQFIFQYYREEENGRGNFPPRFSGLQFPNYSSELNVNALELDDSALYLCASSLAGTANTGELFFGEGSRLTVL.

Concerning this clone: Mismatch with germline at one junction end may stem from a read error. V and J are TRBV7-9 and TRBJ1-1; D unclear. Germline CDR1 and CDR2: SEHNR and FQNEAQ (reference sequence). The CDR3 runs to 15 residues. The CDR3 protein is CASSLAGGQGTEAFF. The CDR3, as DNA: TGTGCCAGCAGCCTAGCGGGAGGGCAAGGAACTGAAGCTTTCTTT.

The V gene is TRBV9, the J gene TRBJ1-3; 9 nucleotides match TRBD1. Germline trimming cut 0 bases from V and 5 bases from J; bases unmatched to any gene: 9. From germline, CDR1 is SGDLS and CDR2 YYNGEE. The CDR3 is made up of 17 amino acids. Here the CDR3 reads CASSVGTRGQGRNTIYF. The CDR3 coding sequence is TGTGCCAGCAGCGTAGGGACCCGGGGACAGGGCAGAAACACCATATATTTT.

J is TRBJ2-7 and V is TRBV11-2; 9 bases map to TRBD1. The CDR3 contains 14 residues. The V segment lost 0 bases and the J segment 7 bases; nucleotides outside the gene matches: 4. Looked up from germline, CDR1 is SGHAT and CDR2 is FQNNGV. CDR3 sequence reads: CASSLDEGTGEQYF. The CDR3 coding sequence is TGTGCCAGCAGCTTAGATGAGGGGACAGGGGAGCAGTACTTC.

The CDR3 protein is CASRRVSQETQYF. The CDR3 DNA reads as TGTGCCAGCAGGCGAGTGTCCCAAGAGACCCAGTACTTC. The rearrangement joins TRBV6-5 to TRBJ2-5; D not resolved. Germline CDR1 reads MNHEY; CDR2 reads SVGAGI. The CDR3 consists of 13 residues. With 6 bases removed from V and 1 base from J, the gap between germline ends came to 9 bases.

This clone was observed a handful of times. The gene calls are TRBV29-1 and TRBJ2-3; 7 nucleotides align to TRBD1. V gave up 6 bases and J gave up 3 bases; unmatched junction bases: 9. Germline lookup yields CDR1 SQVTM and CDR2 ANQGSEA. The CDR3 sequence is 14 residues long. The CDR3 DNA reads TGCAGCGTGCTACAGGGGTGGGAAACAGATACGCAGTATTTT. Residues: CSVLQGWETDTQYF.

In its sample, this clone was seen many times. The chain joins TRBV29-1 to TRBJ2-1; 14 bases map to TRBD2. Per germline, CDR1 SQVTM and CDR2 ANQGSEA. V lost 8 bases and J lost 1; bases outside the gene matches: 13. The CDR3 length is 18 residues. The CDR3 DNA sequence: TGCAGCATTGGCGGGACTAGCGGGAGCATCGGGTCCTACAATGAGCAGTTCTTC. Protein product: CSIGGTSGSIGSYNEQFF.

The chain links TRBV27 to TRBJ1-6; D is ambiguous. Per the germline V gene, CDR1 is MNHEY and CDR2 is SMNVEV (reference sequence). The germline V and J ends were trimmed by 3 bases and 5 bases, with 8 bases remaining between them. There are 14 residues in the CDR3. The CDR3 nucleotides read TGTGCCAGCAGTTTCGAGAAACATAATTCACCCCTCCACTTT. Translating gives CASSFEKHNSPLHF.

The chain links TRBV10-3 to TRBJ2-2; D may be TRBD2 (5 bases). Trimming removed 7 bases from V and 7 bases from J, with 13 bases in between. The CDR3 is 13 residues long. CDR1 and CDR2 from the germline V gene are ENHRY and SYGVKD. This CDR3 is CAITLTEGGELFF. In nucleotides, the CDR3 is TGTGCCATCACCCTAACCGAGGGCGGGGAGCTGTTTTTT.

The chain couples TRBV2 to TRBJ2-2; TRBD2 might be the D (6 bases). There are 18 residues in the CDR3. The ends were cut back, 2 bases at V and 6 bases at J, with 22 bases in the middle. Germline lookup yields CDR1 SNHLY and CDR2 FYNNEI. As DNA, the CDR3 is TGTGCCAGCAGTGAATGGGCCAGCACCCGTCGCGGGGCCGGGGAGCTGTTTTTT. Its translation is CASSEWASTRRGAGELFF.

The chain uses TRBV27 and TRBJ2-5, with 9 bases lining up with TRBD1. V trimming: 3 bases; J trimming: 4 bases; junction bases outside the gene matches: 9. CDR1 and CDR2 (germline): MNHEY, SMNVEV (reference sequence). This CDR3 has 16 amino acids. CDR3 nucleotide sequence: TGTGCCAGCAGTTTTACACACCCGGGACAGGGAGAGACCCAGTACTTC. Protein: CASSFTHPGQGETQYF.

The chain is built from TRBV28 and TRBJ2-2; 7 positions match TRBD1. This CDR3 region has 12 residues. V shed 6 bases and J 7 bases; nucleotides not matched to a gene: 2. Germline V gene lookup returns CDR1 MDHEN and CDR2 SYDVKM. The CDR3 nucleotides read TGTGCCAGCAGGCGACAGGGCGGGGAGCTGTTTTTT. Its translation is CASRRQGGELFF.